What follows is one T cell receptor beta chain and its context. V shed 3 bases, J shed 8 bases, and the junction held 10 bases outside the gene matches. Germline V gene lookup returns CDR1 LNHNV and CDR2 YYDKDF (reference sequence). The CDR3 is 15 amino acids. The data belong to a study of T cell changes during pregnancy in multiple sclerosis. The table came from immunoSEQ multiplex PCR; TCRdb's copy has only in-frame clones and leaves some out. The table includes nearly 110,000 clones, around 90% detected once. V and J are TRBV15 and TRBJ1-5; 7 bases match TRBD1. The specimen comprised peripheral blood, sampled before pregnancy. The TCR was taken from a female donor with multiple sclerosis, enrolled in a pregnancy study. CDR3: CATSSGSAGGKPQHF. The CDR3 nucleotides are TGTGCCACCAGCAGTGGCTCGGCAGGGGGAAAGCCCCAGCATTTT.